Following are 24 T cell receptor beta chains from one sample sequenced in a study of shared clonotypes between healthy human individuals. Data came from immunoSEQ multiplex PCR; TCRdb stores just in-frame clones and leaves some out. The sample yields 2 million to 2.5 million clones, about 92% seen once. The sample consisted of naive CD4+ T cells from PBMCs. The subset is: CD45RA+ positively selected. The receptors shown here come from a man between 18 and 35 years old in good health. Some clones in this sample may be carry-over from other donors' samples.

The chain uses TRBV7-7 and TRBJ2-1; perhaps TRBD1 as D (6 bases). The V end was cut by 5 bases, the J end by 4 bases, with 15 bases between. CDR1 and CDR2 from the germline V gene are SSHAT and FNYEAQ (reference sequence). The CDR3 spans 15 residues. The CDR3 DNA reads as TGTGCCAGCAGCGTCATAGGGGGAAGTTACAATGAGCAGTTCTTC. It encodes CASSVIGGSYNEQFF.

The CDR3 loop is CSVERGQGNGYTF. CDR3 DNA sequence: TGCAGCGTTGAAAGGGGACAGGGAAATGGCTACACCTTC. The J gene is TRBJ1-2, the V gene TRBV29-1; 9 bases map to TRBD1. The CDR3 covers 13 residues. V trimming: 2 bases; J trimming: 6 bases; junction bases outside the gene matches: 4. Germline assignment: CDR1 SQVTM and CDR2 ANQGSEA.

CDR3 protein: CASSKDRVNSGELFF. DNA for the CDR3: TGCGCCAGCAGCAAGGACAGGGTTAATTCCGGGGAGCTGTTTTTT. The chain is built from TRBV5-1 and TRBJ2-2; 8 bases match TRBD1. Per germline, CDR1 SGHRS and CDR2 YFSETQ. The CDR3 covers 15 residues. The V and J ends lost 4 bases and 6 bases, in that order; junction bases with no gene match: 8.

The chain employs TRBV7-8 and TRBJ2-5; TRBD1 is a possible D gene (7 bases). Per germline, CDR1 SGHVS and CDR2 FQNEAQ. The CDR3 totals 15 residues. V gave up 4 bases and J gave up 5 bases, with 17 bases separating them. In nucleotides, the CDR3 is TGTGCCAGCAGCTCTTACAGGGGACGGGAGGAGACCCAGTACTTC. Encoded protein: CASSSYRGREETQYF.

V gene TRBV7-6 combines with J gene TRBJ1-4, with D tentatively TRBD1 (5 bases). This CDR3 has 18 amino acids. The V end was cut by 1 base, the J end by 4 bases, with 19 bases between. Per the germline V gene, CDR1 is SGHVS and CDR2 is FNYEAQ. The CDR3 nucleotides read TGTGCCAGCAGCTTAGTTTATCTTAAGAGAGGGGTTAATGAAAAACTGTTTTTT. This codes for CASSLVYLKRGVNEKLFF.

The chain carries TRBV7-6 and TRBJ1-3; 7 nucleotides agree with TRBD1. CDR1 is SGHVS and CDR2 is FNYEAQ in the germline V gene. The V gene end was trimmed by 5 bases and the J gene end by 0 bases; junction bases not matched to a gene: 7. The CDR3 is made up of 16 amino acids. The CDR3, as DNA: TGTGCCAGCAGCCCGGGACAGCCTCTCTCTGGAAACACCATATATTTT. This gives the protein CASSPGQPLSGNTIYF.

In regard to this clone: Other DNA sequences in the same sample also yield this CDR3. The chain uses TRBV28 and TRBJ1-2, with no clear D. This CDR3 has 14 residues. The V gene lost 2 bases and the J gene lost 2 bases, with 9 bases spanning the gap. Germline values: CDR1 MDHEN, CDR2 SYDVKM. DNA for the CDR3: TGTGCCAGCAGTTTACCCGGGCCCAACTATGGCTACACCTTC. It encodes CASSLPGPNYGYTF.

This clone appeared a single time. This same CDR3 is encoded by further DNA sequences in the sample. The V gene is TRBV5-1, the J gene TRBJ1-1; D possibly corresponds to TRBD1 (5 bases). Looked up from germline, CDR1 is SGHRS and CDR2 is YFSETQ. This CDR3 is built from 14 residues. V lost 4 bases and J 0 bases, leaving 10 bases between the germline ends. CDR3 region: CASSRGTVNTEAFF. DNA for the CDR3: TGCGCCAGCAGCCGCGGGACGGTGAACACTGAAGCTTTCTTT.

This clone showed up just once. The chain links TRBV25-1 to TRBJ2-7; D call uncertain. This CDR3 contains 13 residues. V gave up 5 bases and J gave up 4 bases, with 12 bases separating them. Looked up from germline, CDR1 is MGHDK and CDR2 is SYGVNS. In DNA, the CDR3 is TGTGCCAGCAGTCCAAACCAAGGTTACGAGCAGTACTTC. It is translated as CASSPNQGYEQYF.

The V call is TRBV11-3, the J call TRBJ2-2; 8 bases map to TRBD2. With V trimmed by 8 bases and J by 8 bases, 16 bases remained unmatched. The CDR3 is 16 amino acids. Per germline, CDR1 SGHNT and CDR2 YENEEA. The CDR3 sequence: CASAGTRYPGKGELFF. Written as DNA, the CDR3 is TGTGCCAGCGCCGGGACTAGATACCCCGGGAAGGGGGAGCTGTTTTTT. Complete variable domain (other parts from reference TRBV11-3 and TRBJ2-2): EAGVVQSPRYKIIEKKQPVAFWCNPISGHNTLYWYLQNLGQGPELLIRYENEEAVDDSQLPKDRFSAERLKGVDSTLKIQPAELGDSAVYLCASAGTRYPGKGELFFGEGSRLTVL.

This clone was detected only once. The chain couples TRBV7-9 to TRBJ2-7; 7 nucleotides line up with TRBD1. V was clipped by 7 bases and J by 4 bases; unmatched bases: 13. This CDR3 spans 15 amino acids. CDR1 and CDR2 from the germline V gene are SEHNR and FQNEAQ (reference sequence). The CDR3 DNA follows: TGTGCCAGCACTTCCGTCCAGGGGACAGAGTACGAGCAGTACTTC. Translating gives CASTSVQGTEYEQYF.

The chain carries TRBV5-1 and TRBJ2-1; 15 nucleotides line up with TRBD2. Germline assignment: CDR1 SGHRS and CDR2 YFSETQ. The V segment lost 2 bases and the J segment 0 bases; nucleotides outside the gene matches: 6. This CDR3 has 19 residues. CDR3 region: CASSFGTSGRTSSYNEQFF. As DNA, the CDR3 is TGCGCCAGCAGCTTTGGGACTAGCGGGAGGACCTCCTCCTACAATGAGCAGTTCTTC. Filled out from reference TRBV5-1 and TRBJ2-1, the complete variable domain reads KAGVTQTPRYLIKTRGQQVTLSCSPISGHRSVSWYQQTPGQGLQFLFEYFSETQRNKGNFPGRFSGRQFSNSRSEMNVSTLELGDSALYLCASSFGTSGRTSSYNEQFFGPGTRLTVL.

The CDR3 loop reads CASSASHRGQVGSRSTGELFF. The CDR3 DNA sequence: TGCGCCAGCAGCGCCTCCCACAGGGGGCAGGTCGGGAGCCGGTCCACCGGGGAGCTGTTTTTT. The rearrangement links TRBV5-1 to TRBJ2-2, with 9 bases that match TRBD1. The CDR3 totals 21 residues. The germline V gene has CDR1 SGHRS and CDR2 YFSETQ. V was pared by 4 bases and J by 4 bases, with 23 bases of the junction left unmatched.

This clone was counted a few times. The chain has TRBV29-1 and TRBJ1-1; D possibly corresponds to TRBD1 (6 bases). V lost 5 bases to trimming and J lost 5 bases, with 12 bases between them. Germline V gives CDR1 SQVTM, CDR2 ANQGSEA. This CDR3 is built from 12 residues. CDR3 sequence reads: CSVRERGTEAFF. DNA of the CDR3: TGCAGCGTTAGGGAAAGGGGGACTGAAGCTTTCTTT.

The chain couples TRBV7-2 to TRBJ1-1, with TRBD1 as a possible D gene (6 bases). The CDR3 extends over 13 amino acids. Trimming shortened V by 4 bases and J by 7 bases, and 13 bases separated the two germline ends. Germline lookup yields CDR1 SGHTA and CDR2 FQGNSA. The CDR3 reads CASSSTGPGEAFF. The CDR3 region has the DNA TGTGCCAGCAGCTCTACAGGGCCGGGTGAAGCTTTCTTT.

The chain has TRBV6-5 and TRBJ2-7; D is possibly TRBD2 (6 bases). The CDR3 contains 15 residues. Deletions cut 6 bases from V and 7 bases from J, with 22 bases between. The germline CDR1 and CDR2 sequences are MNHEY and SVGAGI. The CDR3 DNA reads TGTGCCAGCAGCCTCCGAGGGCGGGACTCAAATGAGCAGTACTTC. Protein: CASSLRGRDSNEQYF.

This chain links TRBV5-1 with TRBJ1-1, with D possibly TRBD1 on 6 matching bases. The CDR3 is 14 residues long. CDR1 SGHRS and CDR2 YFSETQ come from the germline V gene. Trimming pared 0 bases from V and 5 bases from J, leaving 11 bases between. This CDR3 is CASSLGQDKTEAFF. The CDR3 DNA follows: TGCGCCAGCAGCTTGGGACAGGATAAAACTGAAGCTTTCTTT.

V gene TRBV6-6 combines with J gene TRBJ2-1; 9 nucleotides align to TRBD2. Germline values: CDR1 MNHNY, CDR2 SVGAGI (reference sequence). J was trimmed by 0 bases and V by 8 bases; bases with no gene match: 8. This CDR3 is built from 16 residues. The CDR3 is CASGLAGDNSYNEQFF. CDR3 sequence (DNA): TGTGCCAGCGGATTAGCGGGAGACAACTCCTACAATGAGCAGTTCTTC.

The table lists this clone with a count of one. The same CDR3 arises from other DNA sequences in this sample as well. In nucleotides, the CDR3 is TGCGCCAGCTCACCAGAGCTTAGCACAGATACGCAGTATTTT. Translation: CASSPELSTDTQYF. The chain has TRBV5-1 and TRBJ2-3; D not resolved. V lost 7 bases and J lost 0, with 12 bases in between. Germline CDR1 is SGHRS and CDR2 is YFSETQ. The CDR3 runs to 14 residues. The full variable domain, rest sourced from reference TRBV5-1 and TRBJ2-3, is KAGVTQTPRYLIKTRGQQVTLSCSPISGHRSVSWYQQTPGQGLQFLFEYFSETQRNKGNFPGRFSGRQFSNSRSEMNVSTLELGDSALYLCASSPELSTDTQYFGPGTRLTVL.

J is TRBJ1-5 and V is TRBV28; D may be TRBD1 (5 bases). V lost 6 bases, J lost 0 bases, and 15 bases lay in between. CDR1 is MDHEN and CDR2 is SYDVKM in the germline V gene. CDR3 length equals 16 residues. The CDR3: CASRKWGLNSNQPQHF. Here the CDR3 DNA reads TGTGCCAGCAGGAAATGGGGGTTAAATAGCAATCAGCCCCAGCATTTT. The full variable domain, completed using reference TRBV28 and TRBJ1-5, is DVKVTQSSRYLVKRTGEKVFLECVQDMDHENMFWYRQDPGLGLRLIYFSYDVKMKEKGDIPEGYSVSREKKERFSLILESASTNQTSMYLCASRKWGLNSNQPQHFGDGTRLSIL.

Note on this clone: Other DNA sequences within the sample encode an identical CDR3. The chain combines TRBV19 with TRBJ2-7; TRBD1 matches 8 bases. Trimming at V came to 5 bases and at J to 4 bases, leaving 4 bases not matched to a gene. Germline V gene sequence: CDR1 LNHDA, CDR2 SQIVND (reference sequence). This CDR3 is 13 amino acids long. The CDR3 DNA reads TGTGCCAGTAGTCCTGACAGGGGATACGAGCAGTACTTC. Translation: CASSPDRGYEQYF.

The chain is built from TRBV28 and TRBJ2-7; 8 bases fit TRBD1. Per the germline V gene, CDR1 is MDHEN and CDR2 is SYDVKM. The CDR3 is 15 residues long. V gave up 6 bases and J gave up 5 bases; unmatched junction bases: 12. The CDR3 loop is CASSWPRTGSNEQYF. The CDR3 nucleotides read TGTGCCAGCAGCTGGCCCCGGACAGGGTCTAACGAGCAGTACTTC.

The genes are TRBV2 and TRBJ2-5; D is undetermined. This CDR3 contains 10 residues. The V end lost 7 bases, the J end lost 4 bases, and 4 bases lay between the germline ends. Germline assignment: CDR1 SNHLY and CDR2 FYNNEI. The CDR3 DNA is TGTGCCAGCACCTCAGAGACCCAGTACTTC. It codes for CASTSETQYF.

This clone was picked up one time. The gene calls are TRBV30 and TRBJ1-2; 7 bases fit TRBD1. The V gene's germline CDR1 is GTSNPN and CDR2 SVGIG (reference sequence). The V and J ends lost 3 bases and 13 bases, in that order; junction bases with no gene match: 14. This CDR3 is built from 13 residues. CDR3 loop: CAWRDPRDRRRTF. Written as DNA, the CDR3 is TGTGCCTGGAGGGATCCCCGGGACAGACGGCGCACCTTC.